Below are 32 T cell receptor beta chains sequenced from a single sample in a study of T-cell reconstitution after alpha-beta-depleted transplantation in children. The TCRbeta library was prepared with unique molecular identifiers. TCRdb redid the calling of the PCR reads with MiXCR, one entry per CDR3 protein. The table shows about 460,000 distinct CDR3 sequences, with approximately 10% occurring only once. The sample in question was PBMCs, mostly from graft donor cells, obtained 180 days after TCRalphabeta/CD19-depleted stem cell transplant. These receptors were collected from a female patient aged 2-10 years who had a stem cell transplant for aplastic anemia, so the T cells may come from the graft donor.

This clonotype was observed a few times. The chain carries TRBV6-2 or TRBV6-3 and TRBJ1-2; TRBD1 might be the D (6 bases). CDR3 size: 12 residues. The V gene lost 6 bases and the J gene lost 4 bases, with 9 bases spanning the gap. Germline CDR1 reads MNHEY; CDR2 reads SVGEGT. DNA of the CDR3: TGTGCCAGCAGGGACAGCTTCTATGGCTACACCTTC. Translating it yields CASRDSFYGYTF.

This clonotype has only a few counts. This chain joins TRBV20-1 and TRBJ2-1; perhaps TRBD2 as D (5 bases). Between the trimmed V and J ends, which lost 3 bases and 0 bases, there was a span of 9 bases. Germline CDR1 reads DFQATT; CDR2 reads SNEGSKA (reference sequence). The CDR3 runs 14 residues. The CDR3 loop reads CSASSASSYNEQFF. The DNA of the CDR3 is TGCAGTGCTAGTAGCGCAAGCTCCTACAATGAGCAGTTCTTC.

This clonotype was observed at least ten times. The gene calls are TRBV7-7 and TRBJ2-1; 10 nucleotides align to TRBD2. The V gene's germline CDR1 is SSHAT and CDR2 FNYEAQ (reference sequence). The CDR3 has 16 residues. The ends lost 5 bases at V and 3 bases at J; junction bases unmatched: 7. This chain's CDR3 is CASSPRTSGFYNEQFF. The CDR3 DNA reads TGTGCCAGCAGCCCGAGGACTAGCGGATTCTACAATGAGCAGTTCTTC.

The CDR3 here is CASSQGTSGRNEQFF. The CDR3 DNA sequence: TGCGCCAGCAGCCAAGGGACTAGCGGGAGGAATGAGCAGTTCTTC. The chain employs TRBV4-3 and TRBJ2-1; 14 bases are a match to TRBD2. Germline V gives CDR1 LGHNA, CDR2 YSLEER. V was pared by 1 base and J by 7 bases, with 0 bases of the junction left unmatched. This CDR3 contains 15 residues.

This clonotype was observed a few times. The chain has TRBV20-1 and TRBJ2-5; 8 bases agree with TRBD2. V trimming: 5 bases; J trimming: 9 bases; junction bases outside the gene matches: 17. CDR3 length: 15 residues. The germline CDR1 and CDR2 sequences are DFQATT and SNEGSKA (reference sequence). The CDR3 is CSASTTTGPGGAQYF. DNA of the CDR3: TGCAGTGCTTCGACCACTACAGGGCCGGGAGGGGCCCAGTACTTC.

In this sample, this clonotype turned up many times. The chain recombines TRBV5-1 with TRBJ1-6; possibly TRBD1 for D (5 bases). The germline V gene has CDR1 SGHRS and CDR2 YFSETQ. CDR3 length: 16 residues. V was pared by 1 base and J by 10 bases, with 18 bases between. CDR3 in DNA: TGCGCCAGCAGCTTGAAACAAGTCCAGGGAGAATCACCCCTCCACTTT. Translated, it gives CASSLKQVQGESPLHF.

This clonotype came up many times. The chain has TRBV29-1 and TRBJ2-1, with D possibly being TRBD2 (6 bases). V was trimmed by 0 bases and J by 4 bases, leaving 10 bases between them. There are 14 residues in the CDR3. The germline gives CDR1 SQVTM, CDR2 ANQGSEA. CDR3 in DNA: TGCAGCGTTGAAGAATACGGGAGATACAATGAGCAGTTCTTC. It yields the protein CSVEEYGRYNEQFF.

This clonotype has just a few counts. The chain uses TRBV12-3 or TRBV12-4 and TRBJ2-1; 8 bases are a match to TRBD2. This CDR3 region has 16 residues. Trimming removed 5 bases from V and 0 bases from J; junction bases left unmatched: 6. Here the CDR3 reads CASSGKRESSYNEQFF. CDR3 nucleotide sequence: TGTGCCAGCAGTGGAAAGCGGGAGAGCTCCTACAATGAGCAGTTCTTC.

The chain recombines TRBV28 with TRBJ2-3, with D perhaps matching TRBD2 (5 bases). The V end lost 7 bases, the J end lost 2 bases, and 13 bases lay between the germline ends. CDR3 length equals 14 residues. Germline-derived CDR1 and CDR2 are MDHEN and SYDVKM. The CDR3 DNA sequence: TGTGCCAGCATACCGGGATCCAACACAGATACGCAGTATTTT. It specifies CASIPGSNTDTQYF.

The V gene is TRBV29-1, the J gene TRBJ2-5, with 9 bases matching TRBD2. The CDR3 consists of 17 residues. Germline V lookup: CDR1 SQVTM, CDR2 ANQGSEA. After removal of 0 bases from V and 5 bases from J, the junction contained 13 bases not matched to a gene. In nucleotides, the CDR3 is TGCAGCGTTGAAGATCTCATATTAGCGGGAGTAGGGGAGACCCAGTACTTC. It codes for CSVEDLILAGVGETQYF.

This clonotype appeared a few times. The chain links TRBV4-3 to TRBJ1-5, with 8 bases matching TRBD1. CDR1 and CDR2 from the germline V gene are LGHNA and YSLEER. Trimming cost V 4 bases and J 6 bases; bases outside gene matches: 8. CDR3 size: 15 residues. This CDR3 is CASSLRGQGGQPQHF. CDR3 in DNA: TGCGCCAGCAGCCTCAGAGGACAGGGCGGTCAGCCCCAGCATTTT.

This rearrangement joins TRBV3-1 to TRBJ2-2; D is undetermined. V gave up 4 bases and J gave up 5 bases, with 8 bases separating them. The CDR3 loop spans 13 amino acids. Germline CDR1 is LGHDT and CDR2 is YNNKEL (reference sequence). The CDR3 DNA sequence: TGTGCCAGCAGCCCTCAGGCAACCGGGGAGCTGTTTTTT. Its translation: CASSPQATGELFF.

The table lists this clonotype with a few counts. The rearrangement uses TRBV20-1 and TRBJ2-2; 7 bases map to TRBD1. In germline, CDR1 is DFQATT, CDR2 SNEGSKA (reference sequence). Trimming cost V 5 bases and J 4 bases; bases outside gene matches: 7. This CDR3 spans 14 amino acids. The CDR3 protein is CSAARGQGTGELFF. CDR3 bases: TGCAGTGCTGCAAGGGGGCAGGGCACCGGGGAGCTGTTTTTT.

The V call is TRBV5-1, the J call TRBJ1-3; 7 bases align to TRBD1. Germline lookup yields CDR1 SGHRS and CDR2 YFSETQ. The CDR3 spans 13 residues. The CDR3 bases are TGCGCATCCCGAGGGACAGAAGGAAACACCATATATTTT. As protein: CASRGTEGNTIYF. The variable domain in full, completed from reference TRBV5-1 and TRBJ1-3, reads KAGVTQTPRYLIKTRGQQVTLSCSPISGHRSVSWYQQTPGQGLQFLFEYFSETQRNKGNFPGRFSGRQFSNSRSEMNVSTLELGDSALYLCASRGTEGNTIYFGEGSWLTVV.

The chain couples TRBV12-3 or TRBV12-4 to TRBJ2-2, with 12 nucleotides matching TRBD2. After removal of 5 bases from V and 1 base from J, the junction contained 5 bases not matched to a gene. This CDR3 region has 17 residues. CDR3: CASSTRLAGVNTGELFF. The CDR3 DNA reads TGTGCCAGCAGTACGCGACTAGCGGGAGTGAACACCGGGGAGCTGTTTTTT.

J is TRBJ2-2 and V is TRBV5-1; 9 bases map to TRBD2. J was trimmed by 0 bases and V by 4 bases; bases with no gene match: 10. Germline V gene lookup returns CDR1 SGHRS and CDR2 YFSETQ. This CDR3 spans 18 amino acids. CDR3 sequence reads: CASSDRGTSSTNTGELFF. The DNA of the CDR3 is TGCGCCAGCAGCGACCGAGGGACTAGCTCAACGAACACCGGGGAGCTGTTTTTT.

The chain uses TRBV12-3 or TRBV12-4 and TRBJ2-2; 7 positions match TRBD1. The trim removed 3 bases at V and 4 bases at J, leaving 2 bases unmatched. This CDR3 has 14 amino acids. DNA of the CDR3: TGTGCCAGCAGTTTTAGGGGGCGCACCGGGGAGCTGTTTTTT. Translation: CASSFRGRTGELFF.

The V and J genes are TRBV6-5 and TRBJ2-1, with TRBD2 identical over 8 bases. The trim removed 5 bases at V and 7 bases at J, leaving 10 bases unmatched. This CDR3 contains 15 residues. CDR1 MNHEY and CDR2 SVGAGI come from the germline V gene. The CDR3 protein is CASSLDRGGRNEQFF. CDR3 nucleotide sequence: TGTGCCAGCAGTCTCGACCGGGGGGGAAGGAATGAGCAGTTCTTC.

This clonotype was picked up many times. The chain has TRBV20-1 and TRBJ2-7; D gene uncertain. The CDR3 consists of 14 residues. V lost 4 bases and J lost 2, with 15 bases in between. Looked up from germline, CDR1 is DFQATT and CDR2 is SNEGSKA (reference sequence). The CDR3 nucleotides are TGCAGTGCTACCCACACGGGCAAACCCTACGAGCAGTACTTC. It specifies CSATHTGKPYEQYF.

The chain links TRBV28 to TRBJ2-7, with D possibly matching TRBD2 (6 bases). V was clipped by 2 bases and J by 7 bases, with 9 bases between them. CDR1 and CDR2 from the germline V gene are MDHEN and SYDVKM. This CDR3 contains 12 residues. The CDR3 DNA reads as TGTGCCAGCAGTTTACGCCTAGCGGAGCAGTACTTC. Protein product: CASSLRLAEQYF.

CDR3 coding DNA: TGTGCCACACGATATCCTCCGGGACAGGGAGGGAATGAGCAGTTCTTC. This gives the protein CATRYPPGQGGNEQFF. The chain joins TRBV7-9 to TRBJ2-1; 9 positions match TRBD1. Germline V gives CDR1 SEHNR, CDR2 FQNEAQ (reference sequence). This CDR3 region has 16 residues. V shed 10 bases and J 7 bases; nucleotides not matched to a gene: 17.

This chain uses TRBV7-9 with TRBJ1-1; D is unclear. CDR3 length equals 14 residues. CDR1 is SEHNR, CDR2 FQNEAQ, per germline (reference sequence). V was shortened by 1 base and J by 5 bases, with 11 bases between the two germline ends. The CDR3 here is CASSLVRQGTEAFF. The CDR3 nucleotides are TGTGCCAGCAGCTTAGTGAGGCAAGGGACTGAAGCTTTCTTT.

There are a few counts of this clonotype. The V and J genes are TRBV7-2 and TRBJ2-7, with D possibly matching TRBD2 (5 bases). CDR1 SGHTA and CDR2 FQGNSA come from the germline V gene. This CDR3 has 15 amino acids. V was trimmed by 0 bases and J by 2 bases, leaving 11 bases between them. The CDR3 protein is CASSLAASGTYEQYF. DNA of the CDR3: TGTGCCAGCAGCTTAGCCGCCTCGGGGACCTACGAGCAGTACTTC.

Only a few counts were recorded for this clonotype. The V and J genes are TRBV18 and TRBJ2-5, with D uncertain. Germline V gene data show CDR1 as KGHSH and CDR2 as LQKENI. V lost 3 bases, J lost 3 bases, and 8 bases lay in between. This CDR3 contains 13 residues. The CDR3 is CASSPTQEETQYF. CDR3 DNA sequence: TGTGCCAGCTCACCTACCCAAGAAGAGACCCAGTACTTC.

This clonotype was seen only a few times. The chain is built from TRBV15 and TRBJ1-5; D gene unclear. Germline V gene sequence: CDR1 LNHNV, CDR2 YYDKDF (reference sequence). Trimming removed 3 bases from V and 6 bases from J, with 9 bases in between. The length of the CDR3 is 13 residues. CDR3 DNA sequence: TGTGCCACCAGCAGCAGAAAGGTTCAGCCCCAGCATTTT. This encodes CATSSRKVQPQHF. Full variable domain (rest looked up from reference TRBV15 and TRBJ1-5): DAMVIQNPRYQVTQFGKPVTLSCSQTLNHNVMYWYQQKSSQAPKLLFHYYDKDFNNEADTPDNFQSRRPNTSFCFLDIRSPGLGDTAMYLCATSSRKVQPQHFGDGTRLSIL.

This clonotype was recorded a few times. J is TRBJ2-3 and V is TRBV4-3; no clear D gene. The V and J ends lost 2 bases and 2 bases respectively, with 8 bases between them. This CDR3 region has 14 residues. Looked up from germline, CDR1 is LGHNA and CDR2 is YSLEER. The CDR3 region is CASSQKGYTDTQYF. In nucleotides, the CDR3 is TGCGCCAGCAGCCAAAAAGGGTACACAGATACGCAGTATTTT.

This clonotype was recorded a few times. The chain is built from TRBV4-3 and TRBJ1-5; TRBD1 might be the D (6 bases). CDR1 is LGHNA, CDR2 YSLEER, per germline. Trimming took 8 bases from V and 7 from J, leaving 21 bases between them. CDR3 length equals 15 residues. In nucleotides, the CDR3 is TGCGCCAGCGGATTCTTGTGGCAGGGGTACCAGCCCCAGCATTTT. This gives the protein CASGFLWQGYQPQHF.

This clonotype was picked up a small number of times. This sequence joins TRBV29-1 and TRBJ1-2; 8 nucleotides align to TRBD1. The germline V gene encodes CDR1 SQVTM and CDR2 ANQGSEA. Trimming took 5 bases from V and 5 from J; bases not matched to a gene: 10. The CDR3 sequence is 14 residues long. The CDR3 region is CSVLHRGAAYGYTF. CDR3 nucleotides: TGCAGCGTTCTTCACAGGGGGGCCGCGTATGGCTACACCTTC.

The chain is built from TRBV24-1 and TRBJ1-1, with 11 bases that match TRBD1. The CDR3 has 16 residues. The V segment lost 6 bases and the J segment 1 base; nucleotides outside the gene matches: 6. Germline CDR1 KGHDR, CDR2 SFDVKD. The CDR3 loop reads CATSTWDRGGNTEAFF. CDR3 coding DNA: TGTGCCACCAGTACCTGGGACAGGGGGGGGAACACTGAAGCTTTCTTT.

V usage is TRBV6-2 or TRBV6-3 and J usage is TRBJ2-5, with 7 bases fitting TRBD1. V shed 2 bases and J 5 bases; nucleotides not matched to a gene: 17. The CDR3 runs to 18 residues. Germline V CDR1 and CDR2: MNHEY, SVGEGT. The CDR3 DNA sequence: TGTGCCAGCAGTTACGAGGGGGCGACATTACCCCCAAAGGAGACCCAGTACTTC. Translation gives CASSYEGATLPPKETQYF.

This clonotype showed up just a few times. The chain combines TRBV27 with TRBJ1-6; possibly TRBD1 for D (5 bases). Per germline, CDR1 MNHEY and CDR2 SMNVEV (reference sequence). With 2 bases removed from V and 6 bases from J, the gap between germline ends came to 14 bases. The CDR3 runs to 16 residues. As DNA, the CDR3 is TGTGCCAGCAGTTTACCACCAGGGTATGGTAATTCACCCCTCCACTTT. Translated: CASSLPPGYGNSPLHF.

The table lists this clonotype with many counts. V gene TRBV5-1 combines with J gene TRBJ2-7; the D call may be TRBD1 or TRBD2 (6 bases each). Germline V gene sequence: CDR1 SGHRS, CDR2 YFSETQ. V dropped 5 bases and J dropped 2 bases, with 14 bases sitting between them. The CDR3 is made up of 14 amino acids. The CDR3 DNA reads TGCGCCAGCAGGGGGGCTAGCGTACCCTACGAGCAGTACGTC. Protein sequence: CASRGASVPYEQYV.